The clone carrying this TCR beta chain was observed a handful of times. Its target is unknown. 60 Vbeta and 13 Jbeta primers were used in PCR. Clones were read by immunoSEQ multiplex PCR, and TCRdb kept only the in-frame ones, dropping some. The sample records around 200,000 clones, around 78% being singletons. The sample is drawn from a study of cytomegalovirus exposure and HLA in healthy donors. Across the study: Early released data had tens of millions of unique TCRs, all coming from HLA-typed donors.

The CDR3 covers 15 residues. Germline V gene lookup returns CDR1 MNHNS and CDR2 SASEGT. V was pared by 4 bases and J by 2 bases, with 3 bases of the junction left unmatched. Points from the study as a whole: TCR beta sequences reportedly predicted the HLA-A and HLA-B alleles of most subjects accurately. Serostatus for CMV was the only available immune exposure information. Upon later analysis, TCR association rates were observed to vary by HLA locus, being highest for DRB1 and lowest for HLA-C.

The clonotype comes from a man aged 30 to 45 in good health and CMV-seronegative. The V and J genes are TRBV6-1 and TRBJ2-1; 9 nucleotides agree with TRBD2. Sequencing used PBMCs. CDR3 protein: CASSVSSGAYNEQFF. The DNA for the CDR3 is TGTGCCAGCAGTGTATCTAGCGGGGCCTACAATGAGCAGTTCTTC.